This T cell receptor (beta chain) was sequenced during a study of cytomegalovirus exposure and HLA in healthy donors. PCR employed 60 Vbeta and 13 Jbeta primers. The method was immunoSEQ multiplex PCR; TCRdb's version includes in-frame clones alone and lacks a portion of them. The repertoire holds approximately 130,000 clones, with roughly 87% as singletons. The CDR3 is 14 residues long. Germline V gives CDR1 SGHKS, CDR2 YYEKEE (reference sequence). The V gene lost 4 bases and the J gene lost 6 bases, with 16 bases spanning the gap. Material: PBMCs. The chain employs TRBV5-5 and TRBJ1-1; D unclear. The sequence was collected from a young woman in good health and CMV-seronegative. In DNA form, the CDR3 reads TGTGCCAGCAGCCCGGCCATAGCGGAGGCTGAAGCTTTCTTT. The encoded protein is CASSPAIAEAEAFF.